The T cell receptor beta chain described here comes from a study of blood T cell repertoires in COVID-19. Overall study: In each case, the material was cDNA or gDNA derived from T cells, B-cell-depleted T cells, or PBMCs.

Profiling relied on immunoSEQ multiplex PCR, and the TCRdb table lists in-frame clones only, not all of them. The data contain over 350,000 clones, around 89% of them singletons. V shed 9 bases and J shed 6 bases, with 11 bases lying between them. The CDR3 contains 12 residues. CDR1 and CDR2 from the germline V gene are KGHDR and SFDVKD. The study counted Cohort 3 donors as recovered given two negative PCRs, clearance, or symptom resolution. The J gene is TRBJ2-1, the V gene TRBV24-1; a weak D match, TRBD1 (6 bases). Sample: PBMCs or T cells enriched from blood (not recorded which). The TCR comes from a woman younger than 30 who had recovered from COVID-19. The CDR3 loop reads CATESRGNEQFF. The CDR3 DNA follows: TGTGCCACCGAGAGCAGGGGCAATGAGCAGTTCTTC.